This is a list of T cell receptor beta chains from one sample in a study of beta chain features in type 1 diabetes. Only in-frame clones appear in the TCRdb table, and some are missing; sequencing was by immunoSEQ multiplex PCR. Among under 900,000 clones listed, about a sixth were seen once. Sequencing input: naive CD4+ T cells from blood. The receptor source for this set is a woman younger than 35 in good health. Each CDR3 is given with its conserved first and last residue. D genes are given only for firm matches. Clone size is shown for a subset of rows, as once, few, many or a class of expanded clone.

d_call,clone_size,v_call,j_call,cdr3_nt,cdr3_aa
TRBD2,-,TRBV6-6,TRBJ2-3,TGTGCCAGCCGGACTAGCGGGATAGATACGCAGTATTTT,CASRTSGIDTQYF
-,-,TRBV5-4,TRBJ2-2,TGTGCCAGCAGCTCTCCGACGGCGGAGGGGGCCGGGGAGCTGTTTTTT,CASSSPTAEGAGELFF
TRBD2,-,TRBV2,TRBJ2-1,TGTGCCAGCAGTGAGGGGCGGACTAGCGGAAACAATGAGCAGTTCTTC,CASSEGRTSGNNEQFF
-,few,TRBV5-6,TRBJ2-7,TGTGCCAGCAGCTTGATTCCCTACGAGCAGTACTTC,CASSLIPYEQYF
TRBD1,few,TRBV27,TRBJ1-2,TGTGCCAGCAGTGACAGGGATGGTGGCTACACCTTC,CASSDRDGGYTF
-,-,TRBV5-4,TRBJ1-1,TGTGCCAGCAGCTTGGACTTGTTATCTGAAGCTTTCTTT,CASSLDLLSEAFF
-,few,TRBV7-9,TRBJ2-7,TGTGCCAGCAGCCCACGCCGGAGCTACGAGCAGTACTTC,CASSPRRSYEQYF
-,few,TRBV5-1,TRBJ2-7,TGCGCCAGCAGCCCGGAGGGGGACCACGAGCAGTACTTC,CASSPEGDHEQYF
TRBD2,few,TRBV10-3,TRBJ2-1,TGTGCCACCGCACCAATTATTAGCGGGAGACCCTACAATGAGCAGTTCTTC,CATAPIISGRPYNEQFF
-,few,TRBV19,TRBJ1-2,TGTGCCAGTAGCACGGTGGGGAGCAGTAACTATGGCTACACCTTC,CASSTVGSSNYGYTF
-,-,TRBV29-1,TRBJ2-1,TGCAGCGTCTGTAAAAATAGCGGCCGGGATGAGCAGTTCTTC,CSVCKNSGRDEQFF
TRBD2,few,TRBV6-5,TRBJ2-2,TGTGCCAGCAGTTTAGCGGGAGCCGGAGCCGGGGAGCTGTTTTTT,CASSLAGAGAGELFF
TRBD2,-,TRBV5-8,TRBJ2-3,TGTGCCAGCAGCTTGGGACTAGCGGAAACAGATACGCAGTATTTT,CASSLGLAETDTQYF
-,-,TRBV28,TRBJ1-1,TGTGCCAGCAGTTTATCAGGCGGGGGGCGTAGGGACACTGAAGCTTTCTTT,CASSLSGGGRRDTEAFF
-,few,TRBV27,TRBJ2-1,TGTGCCAGCAGTTCCCTCCGGACTAACCCTTCTTGGAATGAGCAGTTCTTC,CASSSLRTNPSWNEQFF
-,-,TRBV5-6,TRBJ1-4,TGTGCCAGCAGCTTGAATTTTGCGGGGCCCCATTTCGAAAAACTGTTTTTT,CASSLNFAGPHFEKLFF
-,-,TRBV2,TRBJ2-2,TGTGCCAGCAGTGCCAGACTAGTGAACACCGGGGAGCTGTTTTTT,CASSARLVNTGELFF
-,-,TRBV6-8,TRBJ1-4,TGTGCCAGCAGTTCTCGGGACAACGTACCATATGAAAAACTGTTTTTT,CASSSRDNVPYEKLFF
-,many,TRBV6-6,TRBJ2-6,TGTGCCAGCCGAACACAGGGAACTGGGGCCAACGTCCTGACTTTC,CASRTQGTGANVLTF
-,-,TRBV19,TRBJ1-5,TGTGCCAGTAGGGCAGGGTTTAGGCCCCAGCATTTT,CASRAGFRPQHF
-,-,TRBV7-9,TRBJ1-2,TGTGCCAGCAGCCCCCCCCTACTCCTCTATGGCTACACCTTC,CASSPPLLLYGYTF
-,-,TRBV19,TRBJ1-1,TGTGCCAGTAGTGCGAGTTGGAACACTGAAGCTTTCTTT,CASSASWNTEAFF
-,-,TRBV10-3,TRBJ1-2,TGTGCCATCAGTGGGGAGGAGACAGGTGGCTACACCTTC,CAISGEETGGYTF
-,-,TRBV5-6,TRBJ2-7,TGTGCCAGCAGCTTGCCAAAAACTGGGATAAAGCAGCCTACCTACGAGCAGTACTTC,CASSLPKTGIKQPTYEQYF
-,few,TRBV5-6,TRBJ2-3,TGTGCCAGCAGCTCCGCGGTGGGGGCCGGGGCAGATACGCAGTATTTT,CASSSAVGAGADTQYF
-,few,TRBV7-8,TRBJ2-3,TGTGCCAGCAGCTTTCGGGACGGAAGCACAGATACGCAGTATTTT,CASSFRDGSTDTQYF
TRBD2,-,TRBV10-3,TRBJ2-6,TGTGCCGCAGCTCACCCGGGGGGGGGCACTGGGGCCAACGTCCTGACTTTC,CAAAHPGGGTGANVLTF
-,-,TRBV5-4,TRBJ2-7,TGTGCCAGCACTAAACTTGGGGGCGGGAGAGGCTACGAGCAGTACTTC,CASTKLGGGRGYEQYF
-,-,TRBV19,TRBJ2-7,TGTGCCAGTAGTCCCGGGGCGAGTGGCGTCTACGAGCAGTACTTC,CASSPGASGVYEQYF
TRBD2,few,TRBV2,TRBJ2-1,TGTGCCAGCAGAGATCCGGGACTAGCGGGAGTTAATGAGCAGTTCTTC,CASRDPGLAGVNEQFF
-,few,TRBV27,TRBJ1-2,TGTGCCAGCAGTGAAGACCCCCGAATCTATGGCTACACCTTC,CASSEDPRIYGYTF
TRBD1,-,TRBV5-1,TRBJ1-2,TGCGCCAGCAGCTTGGAACAGGGGCGGAACTATGGCTACACCTTC,CASSLEQGRNYGYTF
TRBD2,-,TRBV7-2,TRBJ2-5,TGTGCCAGCAGCGAGGGACTAGCGGGAGGGCTTCTTCTCCCAGAGACCCAGTACTTC,CASSEGLAGGLLLPETQYF
-,-,TRBV18,TRBJ2-4,TGTGCCAGCTCAAAGAACAGGGTGGAGGGCAACATTCAGTACTTC,CASSKNRVEGNIQYF
TRBD1,-,TRBV19,TRBJ2-7,TGTGCCAGTAGTACGGGACAGGGAAACTACGAGCAGTACTTC,CASSTGQGNYEQYF
-,few,TRBV7-8,TRBJ1-1,TGTGCCAGCAGCACACGACAGAGCACTGAAGCTTTCTTT,CASSTRQSTEAFF
-,-,TRBV29-1,TRBJ2-3,TGCAGAAAACTAGTACCAGATACGCAGTATTTT,CRKLVPDTQYF
-,-,TRBV7-6,TRBJ2-3,TGTGCCAGCAGCTTAACAGTCCGACCTAGCACAGATACGCAGTATTTT,CASSLTVRPSTDTQYF
TRBD1,-,TRBV18,TRBJ2-1,TGTGCCAGCCGTCCCGGGACAGGGGGCAATGAGCAGTTCTTC,CASRPGTGGNEQFF
-,-,TRBV10-3,TRBJ2-6,TGTGCCATCACTCAAACTGGGGCCAACGTCCTGACTTTC,CAITQTGANVLTF
TRBD2,few,TRBV2,TRBJ2-4,TGTGCCAGCAGGGCCCTAGCGGGAGGGCACCCGCTTCAGTACTTC,CASRALAGGHPLQYF
TRBD1,-,TRBV7-8,TRBJ1-1,TGTGCCAGCAGGATGGACAGGGGCTATGAAGCTTTCTTT,CASRMDRGYEAFF
TRBD1,few,TRBV9,TRBJ1-1,TGTGCCAGCAGCCTCGGGACAGGGAAAACTTTCTTT,CASSLGTGKTFF
-,many,TRBV28,TRBJ2-5,TGTGCCAGCATCGAGAAGGAGACCCAGTACTTC,CASIEKETQYF
-,-,TRBV6-5,TRBJ2-1,TGTGCCAGCAGACAGGGATCTGAGCAGTTCTTC,CASRQGSEQFF
-,-,TRBV10-3,TRBJ1-5,TGTGCCATCTCGGGTCACAATAGCAATCAGCCCCAGCATTTT,CAISGHNSNQPQHF
TRBD1,-,TRBV10-3,TRBJ2-1,TGTGCCATCAGTAAAGACAGGGACAACAATGAGCAGTTCTTC,CAISKDRDNNEQFF
-,few,TRBV18,TRBJ2-2,TGTGCCAGCTCACCACAGGGAAACACCGGGGAGCTGTTTTTT,CASSPQGNTGELFF
-,few,TRBV6-5,TRBJ2-5,TGTGCCAGCAGCACCACAGGGACGGGAGAGACCCAGCACTTC,CASSTTGTGETQHF
-,-,TRBV7-9,TRBJ1-4,TGTGCCAGCAGCCGTAAAGGGTTATTACGCCGGGGGACTAATGAAAAACTGTTTTTT,CASSRKGLLRRGTNEKLFF
TRBD2,-,TRBV7-3,TRBJ2-1,TGTGCCAGCAGCACCGGACTAGCGGGAGATGAGCAGTTCTTC,CASSTGLAGDEQFF
-,-,TRBV9,TRBJ2-2,TGTGCCAGCAGCGCCCAGACTTCAGGGTATGGTGGGGAGCTGTTTTTT,CASSAQTSGYGGELFF
TRBD1,-,TRBV27,TRBJ2-3,TGTGCCAGCAGGAAGGGACAGGGAAGAAGAGATACGCAGTATTTT,CASRKGQGRRDTQYF
-,-,TRBV15,TRBJ1-3,TGTGCCACCAGCAGGAGGGGGAGAGGAAACACCATATATTTT,CATSRRGRGNTIYF